What follows describes a single T cell receptor beta chain. These data come from a study of cytomegalovirus exposure and HLA in healthy donors. This CDR3 is built from 14 residues. The V segment lost 6 bases and the J segment 5 bases; nucleotides outside the gene matches: 8. The germline V gene has CDR1 ENHRY and CDR2 SYGVKD. The PCR ran on 60 Vbeta and 13 Jbeta primers. Only in-frame clones appear in the TCRdb table, and some are missing; sequencing was by immunoSEQ multiplex PCR. The sample consists of about 200,000 clones, 80% to 85% of them appearing once. This TCR was sampled from a woman aged 50 to 60 in good health and CMV-seropositive. The material sequenced was PBMCs. The chain couples TRBV10-3 to TRBJ2-5, with TRBD1 matching over 8 bases. This CDR3 reads CAIRNGQGQETQYF. The CDR3 DNA sequence: TGTGCCATCAGGAACGGACAGGGCCAGGAGACCCAGTACTTC.